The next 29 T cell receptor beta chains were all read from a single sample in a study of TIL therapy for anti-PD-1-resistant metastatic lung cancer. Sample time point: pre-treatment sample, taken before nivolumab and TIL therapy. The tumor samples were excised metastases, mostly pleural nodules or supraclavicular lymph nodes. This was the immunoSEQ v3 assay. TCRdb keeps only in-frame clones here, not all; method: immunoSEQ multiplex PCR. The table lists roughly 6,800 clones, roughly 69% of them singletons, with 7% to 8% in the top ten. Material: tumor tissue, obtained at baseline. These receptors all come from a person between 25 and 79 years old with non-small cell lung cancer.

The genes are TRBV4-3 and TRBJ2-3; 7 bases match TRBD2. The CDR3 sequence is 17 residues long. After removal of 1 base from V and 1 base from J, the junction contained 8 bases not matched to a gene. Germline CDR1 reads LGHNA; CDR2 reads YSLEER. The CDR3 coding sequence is TGCGCCAGCAGCCAAGTCGGATCGGCGGGAGGCACAGATACGCAGTATTTT. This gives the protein CASSQVGSAGGTDTQYF.

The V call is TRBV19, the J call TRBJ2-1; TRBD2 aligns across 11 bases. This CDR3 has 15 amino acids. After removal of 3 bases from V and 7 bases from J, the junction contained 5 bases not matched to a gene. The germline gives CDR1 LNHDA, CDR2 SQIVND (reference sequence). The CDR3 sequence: CASSIWSSGRNEQFF. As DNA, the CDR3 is TGTGCCAGTAGTATCTGGTCTAGCGGGAGGAATGAGCAGTTCTTC. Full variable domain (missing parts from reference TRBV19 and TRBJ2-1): DGGITQSPKYLFRKEGQNVTLSCEQNLNHDAMYWYRQDPGQGLRLIYYSQIVNDFQKGDIAEGYSVSREKKESFPLTVTSAQKNPTAFYLCASSIWSSGRNEQFFGPGTRLTVL.

CDR3: CASRRSTAGQGAPPYEQYF. The CDR3 region has the DNA TGTGCCAGCCGAAGATCGACAGCGGGACAGGGGGCTCCTCCCTACGAGCAGTACTTC. The gene calls are TRBV6-4 and TRBJ2-7; 12 bases fit TRBD1. V shed 8 bases, J shed 2 bases, and the junction held 19 bases outside the gene matches. The CDR3 length is 19 residues. Germline loops: CDR1 MRHNA, CDR2 SNTAGT.

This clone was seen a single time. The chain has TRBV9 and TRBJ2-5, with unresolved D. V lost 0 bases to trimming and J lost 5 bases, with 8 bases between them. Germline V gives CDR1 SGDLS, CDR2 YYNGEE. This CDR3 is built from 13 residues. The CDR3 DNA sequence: TGTGCCAGCAGCGTAGGAGTAAGTGAGACCCAGTACTTC. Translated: CASSVGVSETQYF.

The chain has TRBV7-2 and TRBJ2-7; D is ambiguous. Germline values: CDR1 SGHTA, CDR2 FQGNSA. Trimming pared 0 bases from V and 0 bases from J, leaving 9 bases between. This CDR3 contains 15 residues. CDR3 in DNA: TGTGCCAGCAGCTTAGCCTTTCCGGACTCCTACGAGCAGTACTTC. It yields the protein CASSLAFPDSYEQYF. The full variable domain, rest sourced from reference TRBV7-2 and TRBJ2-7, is GAGVSQSPSNKVTEKGKDVELRCDPISGHTALYWYRQSLGQGLEFLIYFQGNSAPDKSGLPSDRFSAERTGGSVSTLTIQRTQQEDSAVYLCASSLAFPDSYEQYFGPGTRLTVT.

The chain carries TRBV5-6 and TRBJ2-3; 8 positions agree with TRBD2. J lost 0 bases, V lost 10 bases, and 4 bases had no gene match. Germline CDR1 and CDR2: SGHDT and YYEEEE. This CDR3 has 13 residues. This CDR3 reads CAAGGASTDTQYF. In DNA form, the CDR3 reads TGTGCCGCCGGGGGGGCTAGCACAGATACGCAGTATTTT.

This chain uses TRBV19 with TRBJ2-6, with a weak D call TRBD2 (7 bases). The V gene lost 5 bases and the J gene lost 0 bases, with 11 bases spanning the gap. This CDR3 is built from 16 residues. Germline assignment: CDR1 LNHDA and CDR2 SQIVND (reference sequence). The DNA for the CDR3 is TGTGCCAGTAGTCCGAGGGGGGGCTCTGGGGCCAACGTCCTGACTTTC. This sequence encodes CASSPRGGSGANVLTF.

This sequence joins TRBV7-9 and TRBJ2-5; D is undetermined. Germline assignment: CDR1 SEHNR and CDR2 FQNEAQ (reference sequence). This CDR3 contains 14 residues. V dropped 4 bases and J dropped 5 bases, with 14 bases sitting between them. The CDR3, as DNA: TGTGCCAGCAGCTCAGGACCCTCCCGGGAGACCCAGTACTTC. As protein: CASSSGPSRETQYF. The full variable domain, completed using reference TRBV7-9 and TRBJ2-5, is DTGVSQNPRHKITKRGQNVTFRCDPISEHNRLYWYRQTLGQGPEFLTYFQNEAQLEKSRLLSDRFSAERPKGSFSTLEIQRTEQGDSAMYLCASSSGPSRETQYFGPGTRLLVL.

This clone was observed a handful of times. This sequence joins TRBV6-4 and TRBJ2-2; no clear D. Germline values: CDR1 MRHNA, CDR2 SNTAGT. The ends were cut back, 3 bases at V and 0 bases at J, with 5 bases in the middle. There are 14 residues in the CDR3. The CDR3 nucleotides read TGTGCCAGCAGTGAACAGCCGAACACCGGGGAGCTGTTTTTT. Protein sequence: CASSEQPNTGELFF.

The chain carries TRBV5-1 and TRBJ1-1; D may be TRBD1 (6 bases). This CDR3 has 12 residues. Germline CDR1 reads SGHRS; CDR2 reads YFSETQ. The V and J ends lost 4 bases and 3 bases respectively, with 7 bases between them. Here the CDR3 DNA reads TGCGCCAGCAGCAACAGGGACACTGAAGCTTTCTTT. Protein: CASSNRDTEAFF. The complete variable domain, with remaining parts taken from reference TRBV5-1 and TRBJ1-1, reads KAGVTQTPRYLIKTRGQQVTLSCSPISGHRSVSWYQQTPGQGLQFLFEYFSETQRNKGNFPGRFSGRQFSNSRSEMNVSTLELGDSALYLCASSNRDTEAFFGQGTRLTVV.

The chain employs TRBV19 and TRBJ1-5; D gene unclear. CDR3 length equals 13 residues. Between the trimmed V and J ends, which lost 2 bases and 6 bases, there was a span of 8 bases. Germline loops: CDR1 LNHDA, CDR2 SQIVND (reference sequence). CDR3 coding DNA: TGTGCCAGTAGTATAAAGGGAGGTCAGCCCCAGCATTTT. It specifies CASSIKGGQPQHF. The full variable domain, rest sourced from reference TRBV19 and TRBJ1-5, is DGGITQSPKYLFRKEGQNVTLSCEQNLNHDAMYWYRQDPGQGLRLIYYSQIVNDFQKGDIAEGYSVSREKKESFPLTVTSAQKNPTAFYLCASSIKGGQPQHFGDGTRLSIL.

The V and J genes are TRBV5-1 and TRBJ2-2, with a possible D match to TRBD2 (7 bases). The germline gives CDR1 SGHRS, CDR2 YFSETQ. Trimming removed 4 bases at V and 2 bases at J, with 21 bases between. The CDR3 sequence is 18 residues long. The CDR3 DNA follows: TGCGCCAGCAGCGCCCGAGGGGGGGACGTAGAAAACACCGGGGAGCTGTTTTTT. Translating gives CASSARGGDVENTGELFF.

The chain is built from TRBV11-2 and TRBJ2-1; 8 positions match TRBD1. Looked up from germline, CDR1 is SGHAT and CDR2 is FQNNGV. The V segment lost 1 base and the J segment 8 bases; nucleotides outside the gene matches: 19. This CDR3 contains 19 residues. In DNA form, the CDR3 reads TGTGCCAGCAGCTTAGCTCAATCTGGACAGGGAACCCCATCCCATGAGCAGTTCTTC. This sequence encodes CASSLAQSGQGTPSHEQFF.

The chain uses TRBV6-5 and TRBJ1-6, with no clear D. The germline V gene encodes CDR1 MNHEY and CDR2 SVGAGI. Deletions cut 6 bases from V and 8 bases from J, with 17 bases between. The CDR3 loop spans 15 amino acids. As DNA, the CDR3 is TGTGCCAGCAGGGCGACAAGGAAGGAGGATTCACCCCTCCACTTT. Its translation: CASRATRKEDSPLHF.

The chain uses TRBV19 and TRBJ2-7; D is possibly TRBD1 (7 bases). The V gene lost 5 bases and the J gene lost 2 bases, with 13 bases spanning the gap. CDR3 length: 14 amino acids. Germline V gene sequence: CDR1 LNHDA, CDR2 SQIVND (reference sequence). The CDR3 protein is CASSPGGGAYEQYF. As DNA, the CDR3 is TGTGCCAGTAGTCCAGGGGGAGGAGCCTACGAGCAGTACTTC.

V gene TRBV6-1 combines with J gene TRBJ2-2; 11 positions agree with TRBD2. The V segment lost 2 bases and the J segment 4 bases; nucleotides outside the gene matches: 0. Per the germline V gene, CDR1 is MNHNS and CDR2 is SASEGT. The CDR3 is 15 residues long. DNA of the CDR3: TGTGCCAGCAGTGAAACTAGCGGGAGCACCGGGGAGCTGTTTTTT. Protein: CASSETSGSTGELFF.

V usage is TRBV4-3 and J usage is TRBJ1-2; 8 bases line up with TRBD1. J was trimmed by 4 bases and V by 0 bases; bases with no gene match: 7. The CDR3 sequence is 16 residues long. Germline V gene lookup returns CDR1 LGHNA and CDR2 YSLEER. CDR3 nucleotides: TGCGCCAGCAGCCAAGATTTGGGACAGGCTAGCTATGGCTACACCTTC. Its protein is CASSQDLGQASYGYTF.

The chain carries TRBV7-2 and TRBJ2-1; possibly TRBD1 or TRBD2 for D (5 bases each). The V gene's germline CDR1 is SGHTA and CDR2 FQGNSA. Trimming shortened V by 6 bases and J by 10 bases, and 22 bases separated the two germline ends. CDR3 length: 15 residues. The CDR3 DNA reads TGTGCCAGCAGTGGAGGTTTTGGGGGAACAAAAGAGCAGTTCTTC. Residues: CASSGGFGGTKEQFF.

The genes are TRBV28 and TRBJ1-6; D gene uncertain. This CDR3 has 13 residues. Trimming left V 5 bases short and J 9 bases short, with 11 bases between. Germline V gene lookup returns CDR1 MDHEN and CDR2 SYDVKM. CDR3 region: CASSPLPPSPLHF. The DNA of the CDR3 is TGTGCCAGCAGTCCCCTCCCTCCTTCACCCCTCCACTTT.

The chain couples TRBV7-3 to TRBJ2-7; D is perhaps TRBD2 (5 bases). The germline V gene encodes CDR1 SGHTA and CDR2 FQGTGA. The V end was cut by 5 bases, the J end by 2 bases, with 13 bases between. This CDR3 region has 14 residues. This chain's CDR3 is CASSPDGNTYEQYF. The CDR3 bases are TGTGCCAGCAGCCCGGACGGGAACACCTACGAGCAGTACTTC.

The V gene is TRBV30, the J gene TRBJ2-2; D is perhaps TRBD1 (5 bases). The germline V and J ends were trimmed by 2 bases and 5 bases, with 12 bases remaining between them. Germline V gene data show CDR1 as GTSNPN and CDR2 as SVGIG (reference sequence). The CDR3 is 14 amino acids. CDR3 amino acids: CAWSRRAKTGELFF. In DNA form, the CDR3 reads TGTGCCTGGAGTCGCAGGGCAAAGACCGGGGAGCTGTTTTTT.

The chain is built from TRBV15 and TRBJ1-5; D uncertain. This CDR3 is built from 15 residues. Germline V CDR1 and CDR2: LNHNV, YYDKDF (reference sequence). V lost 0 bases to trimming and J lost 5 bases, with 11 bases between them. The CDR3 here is CATSREGMGYQPQHF. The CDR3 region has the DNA TGTGCCACCAGCAGAGAAGGTATGGGATATCAGCCCCAGCATTTT.

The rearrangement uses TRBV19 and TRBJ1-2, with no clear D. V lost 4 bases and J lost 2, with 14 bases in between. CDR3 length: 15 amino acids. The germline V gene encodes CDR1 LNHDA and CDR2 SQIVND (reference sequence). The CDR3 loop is CASSTGDIWNYGYTF. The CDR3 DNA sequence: TGTGCCAGTAGTACCGGAGACATATGGAACTATGGCTACACCTTC.

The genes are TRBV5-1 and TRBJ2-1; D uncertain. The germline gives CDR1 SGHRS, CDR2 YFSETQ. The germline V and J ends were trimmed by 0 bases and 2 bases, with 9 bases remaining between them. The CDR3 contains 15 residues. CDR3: CASSLVGEPYNEQFF. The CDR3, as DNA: TGCGCCAGCAGCTTGGTTGGTGAGCCCTACAATGAGCAGTTCTTC.

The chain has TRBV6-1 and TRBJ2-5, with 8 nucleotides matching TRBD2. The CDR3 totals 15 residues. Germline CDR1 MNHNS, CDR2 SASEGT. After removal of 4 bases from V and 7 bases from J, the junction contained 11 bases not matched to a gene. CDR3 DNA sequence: TGTGCCAGCAGTGCCGGACTAGCCCCCGAAGGGACCCAGTACTTC. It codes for CASSAGLAPEGTQYF.

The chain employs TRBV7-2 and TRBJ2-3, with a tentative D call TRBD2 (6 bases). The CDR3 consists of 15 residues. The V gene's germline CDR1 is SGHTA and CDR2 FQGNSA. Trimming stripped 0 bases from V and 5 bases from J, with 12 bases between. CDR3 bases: TGTGCCAGCAGCTTAGCCGAGACTAGTTTAGATACGCAGTATTTT. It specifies CASSLAETSLDTQYF.

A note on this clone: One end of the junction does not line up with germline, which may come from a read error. CDR3 in DNA: TGTGCCAGCAACATCCGAGTCGATGCCCAGGGTAACTTT. Translating it yields CASNIRVDAQGNF. This chain links TRBV2 with TRBJ2-3, with D possibly matching TRBD1 (5 bases). This CDR3 is 13 amino acids long. Germline assignment: CDR1 SNHLY and CDR2 FYNNEI.

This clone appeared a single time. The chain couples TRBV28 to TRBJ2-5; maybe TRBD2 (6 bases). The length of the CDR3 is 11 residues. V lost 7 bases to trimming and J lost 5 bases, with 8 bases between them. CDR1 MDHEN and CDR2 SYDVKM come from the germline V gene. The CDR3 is CASTGVETQYF. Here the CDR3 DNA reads TGTGCCAGCACGGGAGTGGAGACCCAGTACTTC. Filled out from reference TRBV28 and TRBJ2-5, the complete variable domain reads DVKVTQSSRYLVKRTGEKVFLECVQDMDHENMFWYRQDPGLGLRLIYFSYDVKMKEKGDIPEGYSVSREKKERFSLILESASTNQTSMYLCASTGVETQYFGPGTRLLVL.

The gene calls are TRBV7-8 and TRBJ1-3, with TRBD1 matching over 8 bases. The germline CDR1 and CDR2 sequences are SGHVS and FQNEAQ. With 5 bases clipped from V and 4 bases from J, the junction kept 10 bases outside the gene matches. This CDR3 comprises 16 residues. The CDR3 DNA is TGTGCCAGCAGCCCGACACCCCAGGGGGCGGGAAACACCATATATTTT. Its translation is CASSPTPQGAGNTIYF.